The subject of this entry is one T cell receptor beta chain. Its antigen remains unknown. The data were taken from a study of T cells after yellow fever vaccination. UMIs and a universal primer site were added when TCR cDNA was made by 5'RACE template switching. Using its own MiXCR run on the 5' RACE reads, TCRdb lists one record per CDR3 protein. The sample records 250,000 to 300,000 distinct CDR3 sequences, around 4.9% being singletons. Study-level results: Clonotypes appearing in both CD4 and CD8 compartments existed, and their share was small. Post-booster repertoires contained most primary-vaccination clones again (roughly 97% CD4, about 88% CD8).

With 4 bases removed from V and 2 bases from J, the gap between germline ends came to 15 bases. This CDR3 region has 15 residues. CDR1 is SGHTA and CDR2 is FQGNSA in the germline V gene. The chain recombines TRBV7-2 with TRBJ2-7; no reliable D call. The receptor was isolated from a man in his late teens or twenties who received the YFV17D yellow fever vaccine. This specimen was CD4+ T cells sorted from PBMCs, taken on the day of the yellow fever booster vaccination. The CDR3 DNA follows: TGTGCCAGCAGCTCACGACATTCTGGGCCCTACGAGCAGTACTTC. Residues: CASSSRHSGPYEQYF.